This TCR beta chain stems from a study of STAT5B mutations in CD4+ large granular lymphocyte leukemia. General study points: Compared with healthy controls (2/35), patient top clones favored TRBV06 (8/27). Patient CD4-sorted repertoires stayed more clonal than healthy ones after leukemic-clone removal. Higher CD4+ than CD8+ T-LGLL clonality might reflect small sample size.

Using immunoSEQ multiplex PCR, the repertoire was profiled, and TCRdb retains in-frame clones only, with some absent. The sample contains tens of thousands of clones, 65% to 70% of which appear only once. Remarks on this clone: No antigen is known for it.

Per germline, CDR1 SGHVS and CDR2 FQNEAQ. The CDR3 is 15 amino acids. Trimming shortened V by 1 base and J by 2 bases, and 11 bases separated the two germline ends. The sequenced material came from CD4+ T cells from blood buffy coats. The chain couples TRBV7-8 to TRBJ1-1; D not certain. The TCR comes from a human donor in good health. This chain's CDR3 is CASSLDYKGNTEAFF. The CDR3 DNA sequence: TGTGCCAGCAGCTTAGACTACAAGGGCAACACTGAAGCTTTCTTT. The full variable domain, its missing parts supplied by reference TRBV7-8 and TRBJ1-1, is GAGVSQSPRYKVAKRGQDVALRCDPISGHVSLFWYQQALGQGPEFLTYFQNEAQLDKSGLPSDRFFAERPEGSVSTLKIQRTQQEDSAVYLCASSLDYKGNTEAFFGQGTRLTVV.